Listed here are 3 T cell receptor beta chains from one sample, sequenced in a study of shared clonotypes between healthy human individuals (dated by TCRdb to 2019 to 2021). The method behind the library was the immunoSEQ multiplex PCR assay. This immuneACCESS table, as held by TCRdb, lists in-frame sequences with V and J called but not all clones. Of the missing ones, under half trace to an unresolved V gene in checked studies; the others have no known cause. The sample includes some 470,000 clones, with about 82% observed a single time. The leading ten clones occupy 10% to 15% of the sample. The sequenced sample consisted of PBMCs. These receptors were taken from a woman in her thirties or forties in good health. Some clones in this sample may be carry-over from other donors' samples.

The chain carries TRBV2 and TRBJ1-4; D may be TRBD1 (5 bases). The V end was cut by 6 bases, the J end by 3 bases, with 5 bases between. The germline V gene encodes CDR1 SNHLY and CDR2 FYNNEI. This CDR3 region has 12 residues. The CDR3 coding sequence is TGTGCCAGCAGCAGGGCTAATGAAAAACTGTTTTTT. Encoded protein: CASSRANEKLFF.

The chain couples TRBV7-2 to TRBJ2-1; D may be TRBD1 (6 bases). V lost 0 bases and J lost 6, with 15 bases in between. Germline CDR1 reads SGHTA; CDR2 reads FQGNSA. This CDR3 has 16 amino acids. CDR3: CASSLAPGDGLNEQFF. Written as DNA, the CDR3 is TGTGCCAGCAGCTTAGCGCCAGGGGACGGTCTCAATGAGCAGTTCTTC.

This CDR3 reads CASSYRTDRENNEQFF. The CDR3 DNA sequence: TGTGCCAGCAGCTACCGGACCGACAGGGAGAACAATGAGCAGTTCTTC. The V gene is TRBV4-2, the J gene TRBJ2-1; the match to TRBD1 covers 7 bases. With 5 bases clipped from V and 5 bases from J, the junction kept 12 bases outside the gene matches. The V gene's germline CDR1 is LGHNA and CDR2 YNFKEQ. This CDR3 comprises 16 residues.